Following are 5 T cell receptor beta chains from one sample sequenced in a study of shared clonotypes between healthy human individuals. The data were produced by immunoSEQ multiplex PCR, yet TCRdb's version contains in-frame clones alone and is incomplete. The repertoire includes 2 million to 2.5 million clones, just over 90% of them detected once, and 0.39% sits in the top ten. The sample comprised naive CD4+ T cells from PBMCs. Subset noted: CD45RA+ positively selected. These receptors originate from a man younger than 30 in good health. Some clones in this sample may be carry-over from other donors' samples.

With respect to this clone: This same CDR3 is encoded by further DNA sequences in the sample. The rearrangement joins TRBV18 to TRBJ2-7; perhaps TRBD2 as D (6 bases). CDR1 is KGHSH, CDR2 LQKENI, per germline. This CDR3 comprises 14 residues. Trimming took 2 bases from V and 0 from J, leaving 8 bases between them. The CDR3 region is CASSPGRRSYEQYF. The CDR3 nucleotides are TGTGCCAGCTCACCAGGGAGGCGCTCCTACGAGCAGTACTTC.

The gene calls are TRBV5-1 and TRBJ2-5; possible D gene TRBD1, 7 bases. This CDR3 contains 18 residues. Germline loops: CDR1 SGHRS, CDR2 YFSETQ. V lost 6 bases and J lost 4, with 28 bases in between. CDR3 DNA sequence: TGCGCCAGCACCCGTTCCGGAGGGGGCGCGCAGTTTCGAGAGACCCAGTACTTC. It codes for CASTRSGGGAQFRETQYF.

This clone was recorded only once. This chain joins TRBV29-1 and TRBJ2-7; weak D call: TRBD1 (7 bases). This CDR3 has 13 amino acids. The germline gives CDR1 SQVTM, CDR2 ANQGSEA. The CDR3 here is CSTRDSKSYEQYF. DNA for the CDR3: TGCAGTACGCGGGACAGTAAATCCTACGAGCAGTACTTC.

The chain has TRBV7-2 and TRBJ2-1, with 11 bases lining up with TRBD2. With V trimmed by 5 bases and J by 6 bases, 3 bases remained unmatched. The CDR3 has 14 amino acids. Germline CDR1 reads SGHTA; CDR2 reads FQGNSA. CDR3 protein: CASSVTSGSNEQFF. The CDR3 DNA reads as TGTGCCAGCAGCGTTACTAGCGGGAGCAATGAGCAGTTCTTC.

The rearrangement links TRBV28 to TRBJ2-2, with D perhaps given as TRBD1 or TRBD2 (6 bases each). CDR1 MDHEN and CDR2 SYDVKM come from the germline V gene. This CDR3 has 14 residues. V gave up 7 bases and J gave up 5 bases, with 14 bases separating them. The CDR3 here is CASIRGVRTGELFF. The CDR3 nucleotides are TGTGCCAGCATTAGGGGGGTGAGGACCGGGGAGCTGTTTTTT.